The entry below gives a single T cell receptor beta chain sequence along with its context. Antigen: not known. The sample originates from a study of graft-versus-host responses after intestinal transplantation. TCRdb's copy holds only in-frame clones and misses some; the assay was immunoSEQ multiplex PCR. The sample carries around 30,000 clones, approximately 87% recorded once. Trimming at V came to 1 base and at J to 6 bases, leaving 8 bases not matched to a gene. The length of the CDR3 is 16 residues. CDR1 is MDHEN, CDR2 SYDVKM, per germline. Study-wide results and caveats: Declining HvG levels early post-transplant were linked to peak circulating GvH clone levels.

This clonotype originated in a human patient who received an intestinal transplant, so some T cells may come from the graft donor. The chain couples TRBV28 to TRBJ2-7; the match to TRBD1 covers 11 bases. The source was PBMCs, collected 28 days after intestinal transplant. The DNA of the CDR3 is TGTGCCAGCAGTTTATCTCTTGGACAGGGGGCATCCGAGCAGTACTTC. Its protein product is CASSLSLGQGASEQYF. Full variable domain (missing parts from reference TRBV28 and TRBJ2-7): DVKVTQSSRYLVKRTGEKVFLECVQDMDHENMFWYRQDPGLGLRLIYFSYDVKMKEKGDIPEGYSVSREKKERFSLILESASTNQTSMYLCASSLSLGQGASEQYFGPGTRLTVT.